This T cell receptor (beta chain) was captured by sequencing in a study of molecular identifiers for immune sequencing clone quantification. CDR3 length: 16 amino acids. CDR1 and CDR2 (germline): PRHDT, FYEKMQ (reference sequence). As concerns this clonotype: One end of the junction varies from germline; a read error may be responsible.

Sorted cells numbering roughly 19,000 to 1,000,000, with 10%, 30% or 50% RNA, yielded the naive CD8 libraries. Both previously described methods and listed TCR primers were employed to make bulk TCR libraries. TCRdb re-analysed the PCR reads in MiXCR, keeping a single row per CDR3 protein. This sample has 250,000 to 350,000 distinct CDR3 sequences, with about a fifth found just once. Sequencing used naive CD8+ T cells from blood, with Jurkat cell RNA spiked in. As to subset: FACS-sorted CD8+CD4-CCR7+CD45RA+ naive T cells. The chain recombines TRBV13 with TRBJ2-7; TRBD2 matches 13 bases. The TCR originated in a human donor in good health. Some libraries in this study had Jurkat cell RNA spiked in. CDR3 sequence reads: CVSSFFQLAGGREQYF. The CDR3 region has the DNA TGTGTCAGCAGCTTTTTCCAACTAGCGGGAGGGAGGGAGCAGTACTTC.